This is a list of T cell receptor beta chains from one sample in a study of somatic mutations in cytotoxic T cells in rheumatoid arthritis. Measured with immunoSEQ multiplex PCR; TCRdb has only the in-frame clones, and not every one. The sample shows about 18,000 clones, about 80% of them seen only once. The sequenced sample consisted of CD8+ T cells sorted from blood. The receptors originated from an adult with rheumatoid arthritis. Each CDR3 is given with its conserved first and last residue. The D gene is left open where the match is weak. Clone size is stated in some rows and not others, as once, few, many or a class when expanded.

>TRBD2|.|TRBJ2-7|TRBV10-3
CAISESWREGLEQYF
TGTGCCATCAGTGAGTCGTGGCGGGAGGGCCTGGAGCAGTACTTC
>TRBD1|.|TRBJ2-2|TRBV30
CAWRDRAGELFF
TGTGCCTGGAGGGACAGGGCCGGGGAGCTGTTTTTT
>.|.|TRBJ2-3|TRBV7-9
CASSLGSPIAYF
TGTGCCAGCAGCTTAGGTTCGCCTATCGCGTATTTT
>.|.|TRBJ1-1|TRBV19
CASSIVTGVAFF
TGTGCCAGTAGTATAGTTACCGGGGTAGCTTTCTTT
>TRBD1|.|TRBJ2-5|TRBV5-5
CASSTGQGETQYF
TGTGCCAGCAGCACCGGACAGGGAGAGACCCAGTACTTC
>.|few|TRBJ1-2|TRBV16
CASSLWGSRVNYGYTF
TGTGCCAGCAGCCTCTGGGGTTCCAGGGTTAACTATGGCTACACCTTC
>TRBD1|.|TRBJ2-1|TRBV7-9
CASSSSGGSYNEQFF
TGTGCCAGCAGCTCATCAGGGGGATCCTACAATGAGCAGTTCTTC
>.|.|TRBJ1-5|TRBV11-2
CASSAGISNQPQHF
TGTGCCAGCAGCGCAGGGATTAGCAATCAGCCCCAGCATTTT
>TRBD1|.|TRBJ2-1|TRBV25-1
CASSAPGTDYNEQFF
TGTGCCAGCAGTGCTCCCGGGACAGATTACAATGAGCAGTTCTTC
>TRBD1|.|TRBJ2-2|TRBV27
CASSFEDRMNTGELFF
TGTGCCAGCAGTTTTGAGGACAGGATGAACACCGGGGAGCTGTTTTTT
>.|.|TRBJ2-3|TRBV13
CASTPGSGTQYF
TGTGCCAGCACCCCCGGCAGCGGTACGCAGTATTTT
>.|.|TRBJ1-5|TRBV18
CASSPEGSQPQHF
TGTGCCAGCTCACCAGAAGGCAGTCAGCCCCAGCATTTT
>.|.|TRBJ1-1|TRBV11-2
CASSLGRYTEAFF
TGTGCCAGCAGCTTGGGGCGGTACACTGAAGCTTTCTTT
>TRBD1|.|TRBJ2-7|TRBV25-1
CASSASGTGLSYEQYF
TGTGCCAGCAGTGCCTCCGGGACAGGCCTCTCCTACGAGCAGTACTTC
>.|.|TRBJ1-1|TRBV7-7
CASSLAGNTEAFF
TGTGCTAGCAGCCTGGCTGGGAACACTGAAGCTTTCTTT
>.|few|TRBJ1-1|TRBV4-1
CASSQRQLMNTEAFF
TGCGCCAGCAGCCAGCGACAGCTCATGAACACTGAAGCTTTCTTT
>TRBD2|.|TRBJ2-1|TRBV28
CASSLRGVGNEQFF
TGTGCCAGCAGTTTGCGGGGGGTGGGCAATGAGCAGTTCTTC
>.|few|TRBJ1-1|TRBV13
CASRRWEDTEAFF
TGTGCCAGCCGCCGGTGGGAGGACACTGAAGCTTTCTTT
>.|.|TRBJ1-4|TRBV30
CAWSVLEGSGEKLFF
TGTGCCTGGAGTGTACTGGAGGGGTCGGGTGAAAAACTGTTTTTT
>.|once|TRBJ2-5|TRBV7-9
CASRGSAGKYQETQYF
TGTGCCAGCAGAGGGTCGGCGGGCAAGTACCAAGAGACCCAGTACTTC
>TRBD1|.|TRBJ1-1|TRBV19
CATTGRDARDRDGAFF
TGTGCCACCACGGGTCGGGATGCCCGGGACAGGGATGGAGCTTTCTTT
>.|.|TRBJ2-7|TRBV10-2
CASSLPPEQYF
TGCGCCAGCAGTTTACCTCCCGAGCAGTACTTC
>TRBD2|.|TRBJ2-1|TRBV7-9
CASSLRLLAGVGAYNEQFF
TGTGCCAGCAGCTTACGTCTACTAGCGGGAGTCGGCGCGTACAATGAGCAGTTCTTC
>TRBD1|.|TRBJ1-2|TRBV9
CASSASPSWDRYYGYTF
TGTGCCAGCAGCGCCTCCCCTTCTTGGGACAGATACTATGGCTACACCTTC
>.|.|TRBJ2-7|TRBV19
CASSIGRNYEQYF
TGTGCCAGTAGTATCGGCAGAAACTACGAGCAGTACTTC
>.|once|TRBJ2-7|TRBV7-8
CASQTVEAADFYEQYF
TGTGCCAGCCAAACCGTCGAGGCGGCCGATTTTTACGAGCAGTACTTC
>.|.|TRBJ1-4|TRBV6-1
CASSEFGGSNEKLFF
TGTGCCAGCAGTGAATTTGGGGGGTCTAATGAAAAACTGTTTTTT
>.|.|TRBJ2-2|TRBV2
CALRARNEGLFF
TGTGCCCTCCGGGCCCGGAATGAGGGGCTGTTTTTT
>.|.|TRBJ1-1|TRBV5-5
CASSLGLNTEAFF
TGTGCCAGCAGCTTAGGCCTGAACACTGAAGCTTTCTTT
>.|few|TRBJ2-7|TRBV5-4
CASSLGDGYEQYF
TGTGCCAGCAGCTTGGGAGACGGCTACGAGCAGTACTTC
>.|.|TRBJ2-5|TRBV21-1
CASTRSEAAQETQYF
TGTGCCAGCACTAGGTCTGAAGCAGCCCAAGAGACCCAGTACTTC
>.|.|TRBJ1-2|TRBV15
CATSHSLWDAGIYGYTF
TGTGCCACCAGCCATTCTTTATGGGACGCCGGGATCTATGGCTACACCTTC
>.|.|TRBJ2-1|TRBV29-1
CSVEGDGVSYNEQFF
TGCAGCGTTGAAGGGGACGGTGTTTCCTACAATGAGCAGTTCTTC
>.|.|TRBJ2-7|TRBV9
CASSVGSSPYEQYF
TGTGCCAGCAGCGTAGGAAGTAGTCCCTACGAGCAGTACTTC
>.|.|TRBJ2-1|TRBV28
CASSFGGFDNEQFF
TGTGCCAGCAGTTTTGGGGGGTTCGACAATGAGCAGTTCTTC
>.|.|TRBJ1-2|TRBV28
CASSLDVKRDGGSMRYTF
TGTGCCAGCAGTTTAGATGTGAAGCGAGACGGGGGTTCTATGCGCTACACCTTC
>.|.|TRBJ2-2|TRBV27
CASSFTGNTGELFF
TGTGCCAGCAGTTTTACGGGGAACACCGGGGAGCTGTTTTTT
>.|.|TRBJ2-3|TRBV11-3
CASRTTRATDTQYF
TGTGCCAGCAGAACAACTAGGGCCACAGATACGCAGTATTTT
>.|.|TRBJ1-1|TRBV13
CASSPQQGRGTEAFF
TGTGCCAGCAGCCCGCAACAGGGCCGGGGCACTGAAGCTTTCTTT
>.|.|TRBJ2-1|TRBV9
CASSVVAEGPLSNEQFF
TGTGCCAGCAGCGTAGTGGCGGAGGGCCCCTTAAGCAATGAGCAGTTCTTC